The source of this T cell receptor (beta chain) is a study of blood T cells in healthy people across ages. Regarding this clonotype: The antigen is unknown.

The study drew donors from healthy Caucasian individuals in Russia aged roughly 6 to 90. The germline V and J ends were trimmed by 3 bases and 9 bases, with 18 bases remaining between them. Germline V gene data show CDR1 as LGHDT and CDR2 as YNNKEL (reference sequence). The CDR3 sequence is 15 residues long. Study outcomes and limitations: Relative to aged donors, long-lived donors carried more naive CD4+ cells and displayed higher diversity.

With a J-beta primer mix and a sample-barcoded 5' primer, a second PCR ran roughly 6 to 11 cycles. TCRdb reprocessed the 5' RACE reads with MiXCR, giving one entry per CDR3 protein. The sample lists more than 550,000 distinct CDR3 sequences, roughly 20% occurring once. The chain joins TRBV3-1 to TRBJ2-1; perhaps D is TRBD1 or TRBD2 (5 bases each). Source material: blood. This TCR derives from a man between 65 and 85 years old in good health. CDR3 sequence (DNA): TGTGCCAGCAGCCAGGACACATCAGGGACCGGTGAGCAGTTCTTC. It yields the protein CASSQDTSGTGEQFF.